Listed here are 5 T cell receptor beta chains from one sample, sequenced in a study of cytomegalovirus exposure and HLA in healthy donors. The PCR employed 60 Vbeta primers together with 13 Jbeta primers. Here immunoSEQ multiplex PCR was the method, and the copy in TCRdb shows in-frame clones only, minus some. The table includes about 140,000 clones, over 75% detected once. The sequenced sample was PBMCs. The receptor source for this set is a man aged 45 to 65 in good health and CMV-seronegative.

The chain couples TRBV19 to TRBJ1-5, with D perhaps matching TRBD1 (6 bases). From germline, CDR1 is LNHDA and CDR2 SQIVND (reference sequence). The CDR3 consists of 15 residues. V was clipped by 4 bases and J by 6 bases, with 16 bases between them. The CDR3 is CASSTSAGVGQPQHF. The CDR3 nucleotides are TGTGCCAGTAGTACCTCCGCAGGGGTTGGTCAGCCCCAGCATTTT. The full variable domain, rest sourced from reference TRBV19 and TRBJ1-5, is DGGITQSPKYLFRKEGQNVTLSCEQNLNHDAMYWYRQDPGQGLRLIYYSQIVNDFQKGDIAEGYSVSREKKESFPLTVTSAQKNPTAFYLCASSTSAGVGQPQHFGDGTRLSIL.

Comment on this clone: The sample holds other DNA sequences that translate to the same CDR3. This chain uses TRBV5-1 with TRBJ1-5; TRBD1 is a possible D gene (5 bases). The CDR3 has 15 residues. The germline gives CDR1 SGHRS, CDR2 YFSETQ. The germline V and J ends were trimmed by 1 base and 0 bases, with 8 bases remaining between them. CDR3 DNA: TGCGCCAGCAGCTTGACAGGAAATAGCAATCAGCCCCAGCATTTT. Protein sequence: CASSLTGNSNQPQHF.

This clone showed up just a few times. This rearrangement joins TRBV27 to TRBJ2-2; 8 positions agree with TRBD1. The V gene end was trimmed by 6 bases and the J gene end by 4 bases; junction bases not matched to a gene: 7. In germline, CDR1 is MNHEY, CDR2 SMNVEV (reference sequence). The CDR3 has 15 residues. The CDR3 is CASRPRQGTTGELFF. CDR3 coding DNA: TGTGCCAGCAGGCCAAGACAGGGGACCACCGGGGAGCTGTTTTTT.

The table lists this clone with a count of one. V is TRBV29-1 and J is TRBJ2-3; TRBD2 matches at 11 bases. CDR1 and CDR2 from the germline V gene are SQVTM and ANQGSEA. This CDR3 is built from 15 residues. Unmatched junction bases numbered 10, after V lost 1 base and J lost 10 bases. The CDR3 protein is CSVEGTSGGIRAQYF. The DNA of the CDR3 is TGCAGCGTTGAAGGTACTAGCGGGGGCATCCGGGCGCAGTATTTT.

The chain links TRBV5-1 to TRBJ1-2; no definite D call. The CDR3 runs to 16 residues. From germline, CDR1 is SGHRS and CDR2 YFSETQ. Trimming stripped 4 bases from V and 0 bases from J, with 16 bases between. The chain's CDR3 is CASSKRGAVTNYGYTF. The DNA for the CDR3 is TGCGCCAGCAGCAAGAGAGGTGCGGTTACTAACTATGGCTACACCTTC.